A single sample is the source of the 29 T cell receptor beta chains below, sequenced in a study of T-cell memory formation after mild COVID-19. From the 5' RACE reads, TCRdb called clonotypes with MiXCR, one entry per CDR3 protein. This table holds fewer than 450,000 distinct CDR3 sequences, about 21% found once. Sequencing was done on a sample of PBMCs or a T cell subset sorted from them (not recorded which). The receptors come from an adult woman who had mild COVID-19 (a few samples of this study predate the infection). Cell type and time point are not known.

This clonotype came up a few times. The rearrangement uses TRBV21-1 and TRBJ2-2; the table calls TRBD1, which could not be checked here. TRBV21-1 is classified as a pseudogene. The CDR3 extends over 16 amino acids. The CDR3 loop reads CASSKVTTAPTGELFF. The CDR3 nucleotides read TGTGCCAGCAGCAAAGTAACGACAGCACCCACCGGGGAGCTGTTTTTT.

The chain employs TRBV2 and TRBJ2-3; D could derive from TRBD1 or TRBD2 (5 bases each). V was shortened by 6 bases and J by 4 bases, with 8 bases between the two germline ends. CDR3 length: 12 residues. In germline, CDR1 is SNHLY, CDR2 FYNNEI. This chain's CDR3 is CASRGDADTQYF. The CDR3 nucleotides are TGTGCCAGCAGGGGGGACGCAGATACGCAGTATTTT.

The chain links TRBV21-1 to TRBJ2-7; TRBD1, the D gene given by the table, was not confirmed from the DNA. TRBV21-1 is a listed pseudogene. The CDR3 length is 12 residues. The CDR3 region has the DNA TGTGCCAACCGGGACATAACCTACGAGCAGTACTTC. It encodes CANRDITYEQYF.

The gene calls are TRBV6-6 and TRBJ2-2; D possibly corresponds to TRBD2 (6 bases). This CDR3 has 15 residues. Trimming shortened V by 7 bases and J by 4 bases, and 16 bases separated the two germline ends. Germline V gene lookup returns CDR1 MNHNY and CDR2 SVGAGI (reference sequence). Written as DNA, the CDR3 is TGTGCCAGCACGTACGATGCGCGGGGCACCGGGGAGCTGTTTTTT. Translation: CASTYDARGTGELFF.

This clonotype was seen a few times. V and J are TRBV9 and TRBJ2-1; D unclear. The CDR3 length is 15 residues. Germline assignment: CDR1 SGDLS and CDR2 YYNGEE. Between the trimmed V and J ends, which lost 3 bases and 3 bases, there was a span of 13 bases. The CDR3 here is CASSADVYYYNEQFF. In DNA form, the CDR3 reads TGTGCCAGCAGCGCGGACGTCTACTACTACAATGAGCAGTTCTTC.

The chain couples TRBV7-9 to TRBJ2-1; 10 nucleotides match TRBD2. After removal of 5 bases from V and 7 bases from J, the junction contained 8 bases not matched to a gene. The germline CDR1 and CDR2 sequences are SEHNR and FQNEAQ (reference sequence). The CDR3 length is 15 residues. CDR3 DNA: TGTGCCAGCAGCCAAGGACTAGCGGAGATGAATGAGCAGTTCTTC. Protein sequence: CASSQGLAEMNEQFF.

This rearrangement joins TRBV6-2 or TRBV6-3 to TRBJ2-3, with D hard to call. This CDR3 contains 12 residues. Germline V gene lookup returns CDR1 MNHEY and CDR2 SVGEGT. Trimming shortened V by 6 bases and J by 5 bases, and 9 bases separated the two germline ends. The CDR3 DNA follows: TGTGCCAGCAGCTTTCGCCGAGATACGCAGTATTTT. This translates into CASSFRRDTQYF.

This chain uses TRBV27 with TRBJ1-2; TRBD1 is a possible D gene (6 bases). Between the trimmed V and J ends, which lost 3 bases and 3 bases, there was a span of 11 bases. This CDR3 has 14 amino acids. Germline CDR1 and CDR2: MNHEY and SMNVEV (reference sequence). The CDR3 bases are TGTGCCAGCAGTTTCGGACAGACCGACTATGGCTACACCTTC. This gives the protein CASSFGQTDYGYTF.

In DNA form, the CDR3 reads TGTGCCAGCAGCAAGTGGGGAGGCACTGAAGCTTTCTTT. As protein: CASSKWGGTEAFF. The gene calls are TRBV21-1 and TRBJ1-1. TRBV21-1 is classified as a pseudogene. The CDR3 runs 13 residues.

This clonotype appeared once. This CDR3 is CASSIYSGISYEQYF. CDR3 in DNA: TGTGCCAGCAGCATATATTCCGGGATCTCCTACGAGCAGTACTTC. V is TRBV11-1 and J is TRBJ2-7; a possible D gene is TRBD2 (5 bases). Trimming removed 5 bases at V and 0 bases at J, with 14 bases between. The CDR3 has 15 amino acids. Germline V lookup: CDR1 SGHAT, CDR2 FQDESV (reference sequence).

This clonotype was observed a handful of times. The chain has TRBV7-9 and TRBJ1-2; D remains ambiguous. Germline loops: CDR1 SEHNR, CDR2 FQNEAQ (reference sequence). Trimming left V 5 bases short and J 7 bases short, with 14 bases between. The CDR3 has 13 amino acids. CDR3 protein: CASSTRRVLGYTF. In DNA form, the CDR3 reads TGTGCCAGCAGCACCCGAAGGGTGCTTGGCTACACCTTC.

Only a few counts were recorded for this clonotype. This chain links TRBV4-2 with TRBJ2-3, with a weak D call TRBD2 (5 bases). V lost 0 bases, J lost 0 bases, and 13 bases lay in between. The CDR3 runs to 17 residues. Germline V lookup: CDR1 LGHNA, CDR2 YNFKEQ. This chain's CDR3 is CASSQDSDTSSTDTQYF. In DNA, the CDR3 is TGTGCCAGCAGCCAAGATAGCGACACCTCTAGCACAGATACGCAGTATTTT.

This clonotype was counted a few times. The V and J genes are TRBV24-1 and TRBJ2-5; 10 nucleotides match TRBD2. Germline V gives CDR1 KGHDR, CDR2 SFDVKD. The trim removed 3 bases at V and 5 bases at J, leaving 5 bases unmatched. The CDR3 runs 15 residues. CDR3 nucleotide sequence: TGTGCCACCAGTGATCCAGCGGGGGGGCTGGAGACCCAGTACTTC. The encoded protein is CATSDPAGGLETQYF.

The chain couples TRBV20-1 to TRBJ2-5, with 11 bases aligning to TRBD2. With V trimmed by 0 bases and J by 4 bases, 1 base remained unmatched. There are 14 residues in the CDR3. The germline CDR1 and CDR2 sequences are DFQATT and SNEGSKA (reference sequence). The CDR3 loop is CSARDGLAGETQYF. CDR3 bases: TGCAGTGCTAGAGATGGACTAGCGGGAGAGACCCAGTACTTC.

This CDR3 reads CASSRAGSGSYNEQFF. The CDR3 DNA reads TGTGCCAGCAGCCGAGCCGGGTCAGGGTCCTACAATGAGCAGTTCTTC. This chain joins TRBV14 and TRBJ2-1; D might be TRBD1 (5 bases). The CDR3 covers 16 residues. V lost 4 bases to trimming and J lost 1 base, with 14 bases between them. Germline CDR1 reads SGHDN; CDR2 reads FVKESK.

V gene TRBV6-5 combines with J gene TRBJ2-1; D is unresolved. V lost 11 bases and J lost 9, with 11 bases in between. This CDR3 comprises 10 residues. Per germline, CDR1 MNHEY and CDR2 SVGAGI. CDR3 in DNA: TGTGCCTGCGGTCGATCTGAGCAGTTCTTC. As protein: CACGRSEQFF.

This clonotype has just a few counts. The chain joins TRBV15 to TRBJ2-7; D is ambiguous. The CDR3 runs to 10 residues. Trimming left V 3 bases short and J 3 bases short, with 0 bases between. The germline CDR1 and CDR2 sequences are LNHNV and YYDKDF (reference sequence). The CDR3 coding sequence is TGTGCCACCAGCAGCTACGAGCAGTACTTC. It codes for CATSSYEQYF.

This clonotype occurred a few times. The chain uses TRBV5-1 and TRBJ1-4; the D gene is possibly TRBD1 (5 bases). CDR1 and CDR2 (germline): SGHRS, YFSETQ. The CDR3 consists of 14 residues. Trimming left V 0 bases short and J 7 bases short, with 10 bases between. The CDR3 region is CASSLEGSGEKLFF. For the CDR3, the DNA is TGCGCCAGCAGCTTGGAGGGGAGCGGTGAAAAACTGTTTTTT.

The rearrangement uses TRBV27 and TRBJ2-2, with D perhaps matching TRBD1 (6 bases). Germline lookup yields CDR1 MNHEY and CDR2 SMNVEV (reference sequence). The CDR3 extends over 16 amino acids. The V end lost 1 base, the J end lost 4 bases, and 13 bases lay between the germline ends. Here the CDR3 reads CASSLYRVRGTGELFF. CDR3 DNA: TGTGCCAGCAGTTTATACAGGGTTCGGGGCACCGGGGAGCTGTTTTTT.

The table lists this clonotype with a few counts. The chain links TRBV25-1 to TRBJ2-3; D is unresolved. The germline V gene encodes CDR1 MGHDK and CDR2 SYGVNS. Trimming removed 8 bases from V and 0 bases from J, with 9 bases in between. This CDR3 has 13 amino acids. CDR3 residues: CASAPPSTDTQYF. CDR3 DNA: TGTGCCAGCGCCCCGCCTAGCACAGATACGCAGTATTTT.

This clonotype has a handful of counts. J is TRBJ1-2 and V is TRBV6-2 or TRBV6-3; D gene unclear. CDR1 is MNHEY and CDR2 is SVGEGT in the germline V gene. This CDR3 spans 15 amino acids. The ends were cut back, 2 bases at V and 0 bases at J, with 10 bases in the middle. CDR3 nucleotides: TGTGCCAGCAGTTACGGTTCGCGACCTAACTATGGCTACACCTTC. This gives the protein CASSYGSRPNYGYTF.

The gene calls are TRBV30 and TRBJ2-7; D remains unclear. Between the trimmed V and J ends, which lost 0 bases and 3 bases, there was a span of 9 bases. The CDR3 consists of 13 residues. Germline lookup yields CDR1 GTSNPN and CDR2 SVGIG (reference sequence). CDR3 nucleotide sequence: TGTGCCTGGAGTGTCGGTTTTTTCTACGAGCAGTACTTC. Amino acid sequence: CAWSVGFFYEQYF.

V is TRBV9 and J is TRBJ2-3; the match to TRBD2 covers 8 bases. CDR1 is SGDLS, CDR2 YYNGEE, per germline. Trimming cost V 7 bases and J 0 bases; bases outside gene matches: 4. CDR3 length equals 14 residues. The CDR3 sequence is CASAGGSSTDTQYF. CDR3 sequence (DNA): TGTGCCAGCGCGGGGGGATCTAGCACAGATACGCAGTATTTT. Full variable domain (outside the CDR3, taken from reference TRBV9 and TRBJ2-3): DSGVTQTPKHLITATGQRVTLRCSPRSGDLSVYWYQQSLDQGLQFLIQYYNGEERAKGNILERFSAQQFPDLHSELNLSSLELGDSALYFCASAGGSSTDTQYFGPGTRLTVL.

This clonotype was counted a few times. The V call is TRBV7-2, the J call TRBJ2-3; D call uncertain. The CDR3 has 17 amino acids. Trimming removed 1 base from V and 0 bases from J, with 14 bases in between. Germline V gene data show CDR1 as SGHTA and CDR2 as FQGNSA. CDR3 DNA sequence: TGTGCCAGCAGCTTAGAGTCGTTCGGTCTTAGCACAGATACGCAGTATTTT. It yields the protein CASSLESFGLSTDTQYF.

This chain connects TRBV3-1 to TRBJ1-1; D uncertain. The CDR3 is made up of 15 amino acids. Trimming stripped 2 bases from V and 7 bases from J, with 17 bases between. The V gene's germline CDR1 is LGHDT and CDR2 YNNKEL (reference sequence). CDR3: CASSQQGARGIEAFF. The DNA for the CDR3 is TGTGCCAGCAGCCAACAAGGAGCAAGAGGCATTGAAGCTTTCTTT.

This clonotype has ten or more counts. The chain is built from TRBV7-9 and TRBJ2-7, with TRBD1 matching over 9 bases. V shed 5 bases and J 7 bases; nucleotides not matched to a gene: 12. The CDR3 spans 15 residues. Germline-derived CDR1 and CDR2 are SEHNR and FQNEAQ (reference sequence). The DNA for the CDR3 is TGTGCCAGCAGCCCGTCCGGGGGACAGGGCAAAGAGCAGTACTTC. This codes for CASSPSGGQGKEQYF.

The chain's CDR3 is CSAPQRASGKNEQFF. In DNA form, the CDR3 reads TGCAGTGCTCCGCAGCGGGCTAGCGGGAAAAATGAGCAGTTCTTC. This chain links TRBV20-1 with TRBJ2-1; TRBD2 aligns across 9 bases. The CDR3 is made up of 15 amino acids. From germline, CDR1 is DFQATT and CDR2 SNEGSKA (reference sequence). Unmatched junction bases numbered 12, after V lost 5 bases and J lost 7 bases.

This clonotype was observed at least ten times. J is TRBJ2-1 and V is TRBV4-1, with 9 bases that match TRBD1. Unmatched junction bases numbered 12, after V lost 4 bases and J lost 5 bases. CDR3 length: 17 residues. Germline V lookup: CDR1 MGHRA, CDR2 YSYEKL. The CDR3 bases are TGCGCCAGCAGCCGGACGGGACAGGGATCCGTCAACAATGAGCAGTTCTTC. The encoded protein is CASSRTGQGSVNNEQFF.

Only a few counts were recorded for this clonotype. This chain links TRBV7-8 with TRBJ1-2; 7 bases are a match to TRBD1. Per the germline V gene, CDR1 is SGHVS and CDR2 is FQNEAQ. J lost 2 bases, V lost 3 bases, and 6 bases had no gene match. The CDR3 is 15 residues long. CDR3 region: CASSFRQGLNYGYTF. DNA for the CDR3: TGTGCCAGCAGCTTTCGACAGGGCTTAAACTATGGCTACACCTTC.